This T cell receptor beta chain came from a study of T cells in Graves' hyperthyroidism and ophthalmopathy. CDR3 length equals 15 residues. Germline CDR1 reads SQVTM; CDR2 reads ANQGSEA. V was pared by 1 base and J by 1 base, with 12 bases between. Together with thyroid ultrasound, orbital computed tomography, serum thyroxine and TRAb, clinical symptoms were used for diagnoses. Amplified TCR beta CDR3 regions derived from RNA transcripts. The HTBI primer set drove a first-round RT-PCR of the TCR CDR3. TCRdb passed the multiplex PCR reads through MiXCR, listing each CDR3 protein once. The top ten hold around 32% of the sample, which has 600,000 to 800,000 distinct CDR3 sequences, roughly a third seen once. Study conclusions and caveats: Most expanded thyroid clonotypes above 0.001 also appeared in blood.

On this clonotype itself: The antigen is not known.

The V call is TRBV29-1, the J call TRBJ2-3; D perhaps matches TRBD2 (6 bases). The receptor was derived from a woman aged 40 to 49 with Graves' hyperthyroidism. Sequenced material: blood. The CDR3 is CSVEGISGGTDTQYF. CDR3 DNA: TGCAGCGTTGAAGGTATTAGCGGAGGCACAGATACGCAGTATTTT.